This T cell receptor beta chain was sequenced for a study of blood T cells in healthy people across ages. Study as a whole: Per every two T cells, about one barcoded beta molecule was captured by template switching.

This clonotype has just a few counts. Its target is unknown. The study, taken as a whole, reports: Underestimates were what the diversity estimates from one million T cells were considered to be.

Trimming shortened V by 6 bases and J by 0 bases, and 15 bases separated the two germline ends. The CDR3 is 15 amino acids. Germline assignment: CDR1 SQVTM and CDR2 ANQGSEA. For the second PCR, which ran for 7 to 11 cycles, a sample-barcoded 5' primer and a J-beta primer mix were used. Each cDNA was tagged by a template-switch adaptor containing 12 random nucleotides. Per sample, CDR3-containing paired-end reads numbered at least 2.5 million. Each CDR3 protein gets one entry after TCRdb re-called the 5' RACE reads with MiXCR. The sample lists some 1.7 million distinct CDR3 sequences, under 30% seen once, with approximately 7.7% in the top ten.

The chain is built from TRBV29-1 and TRBJ2-1, with D possibly called TRBD1 or TRBD2 (5 bases each). The sample comprised blood. This receptor was obtained from a woman aged 30 to 39 in good health. CDR3 amino acids: CSVARDGGSYNEQFF. DNA of the CDR3: TGCAGCGTAGCCCGGGACGGTGGCTCCTACAATGAGCAGTTCTTC.